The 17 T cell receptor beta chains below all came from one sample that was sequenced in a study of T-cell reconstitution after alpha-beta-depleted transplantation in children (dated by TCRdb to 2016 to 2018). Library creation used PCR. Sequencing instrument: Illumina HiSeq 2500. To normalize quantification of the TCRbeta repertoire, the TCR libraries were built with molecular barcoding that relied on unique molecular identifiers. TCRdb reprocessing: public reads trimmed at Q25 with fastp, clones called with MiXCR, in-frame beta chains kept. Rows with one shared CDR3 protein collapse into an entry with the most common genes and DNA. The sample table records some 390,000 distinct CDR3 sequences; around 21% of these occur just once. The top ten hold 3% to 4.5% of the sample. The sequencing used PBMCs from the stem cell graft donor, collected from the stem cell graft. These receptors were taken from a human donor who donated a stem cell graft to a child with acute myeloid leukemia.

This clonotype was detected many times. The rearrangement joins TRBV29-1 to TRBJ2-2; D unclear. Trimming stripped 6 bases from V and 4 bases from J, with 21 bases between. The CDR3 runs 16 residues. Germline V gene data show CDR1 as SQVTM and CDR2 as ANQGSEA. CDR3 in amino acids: CSVRGDTTTGTGELFF. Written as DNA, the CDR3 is TGCAGCGTCCGTGGCGATACCACTACGGGCACCGGGGAGCTGTTTTTT.

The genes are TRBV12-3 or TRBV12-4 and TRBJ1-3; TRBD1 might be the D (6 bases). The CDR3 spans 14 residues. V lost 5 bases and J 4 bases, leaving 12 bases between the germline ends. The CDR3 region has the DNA TGTGCCAGCAGTCAAACAGGGAAGGGAAACACCATATATTTT. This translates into CASSQTGKGNTIYF.

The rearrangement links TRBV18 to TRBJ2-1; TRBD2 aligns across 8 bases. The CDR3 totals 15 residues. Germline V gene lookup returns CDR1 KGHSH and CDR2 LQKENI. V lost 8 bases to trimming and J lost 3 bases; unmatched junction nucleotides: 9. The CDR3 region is CASTTGTRNYNEQFF. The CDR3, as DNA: TGTGCCAGCACAACCGGGACTAGGAACTACAATGAGCAGTTCTTC.

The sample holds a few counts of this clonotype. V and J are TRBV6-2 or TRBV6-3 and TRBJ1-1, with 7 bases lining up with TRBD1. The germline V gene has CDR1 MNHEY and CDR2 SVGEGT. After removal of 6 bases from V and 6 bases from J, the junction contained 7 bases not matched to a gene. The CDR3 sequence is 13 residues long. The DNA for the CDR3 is TGTGCCAGCAGAAACGGACAGGTCTCTGAAGCTTTCTTT. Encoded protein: CASRNGQVSEAFF.

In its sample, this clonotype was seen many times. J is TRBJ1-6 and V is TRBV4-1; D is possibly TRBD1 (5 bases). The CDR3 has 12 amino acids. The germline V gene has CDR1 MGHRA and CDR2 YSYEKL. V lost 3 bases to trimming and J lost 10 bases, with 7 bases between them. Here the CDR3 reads CASSQGESPLHF. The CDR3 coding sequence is TGCGCCAGCAGCCAGGGGGAGTCACCCCTCCACTTT.

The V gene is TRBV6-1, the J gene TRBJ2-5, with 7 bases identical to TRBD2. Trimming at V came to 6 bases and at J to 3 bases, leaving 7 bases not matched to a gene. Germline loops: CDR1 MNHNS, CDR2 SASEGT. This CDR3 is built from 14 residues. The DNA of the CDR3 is TGTGCCAGCAGAAGACCGGGAGGCAAAGAGACCCAGTACTTC. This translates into CASRRPGGKETQYF.

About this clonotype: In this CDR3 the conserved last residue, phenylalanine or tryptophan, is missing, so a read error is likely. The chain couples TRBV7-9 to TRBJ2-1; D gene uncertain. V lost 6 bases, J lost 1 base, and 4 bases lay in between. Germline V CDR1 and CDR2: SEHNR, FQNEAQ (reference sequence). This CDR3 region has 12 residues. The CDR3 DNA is TGTGCCAGCAGGGGTTCCTACAATGAGCAGTTCTAC. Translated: CASRGSYNEQFY.

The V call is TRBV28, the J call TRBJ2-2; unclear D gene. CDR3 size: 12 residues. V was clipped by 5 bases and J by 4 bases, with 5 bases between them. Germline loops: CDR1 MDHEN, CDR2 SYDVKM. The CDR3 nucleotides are TGTGCCAGCAGTCTTAGCACCGGGGAGCTGTTTTTT. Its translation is CASSLSTGELFF.

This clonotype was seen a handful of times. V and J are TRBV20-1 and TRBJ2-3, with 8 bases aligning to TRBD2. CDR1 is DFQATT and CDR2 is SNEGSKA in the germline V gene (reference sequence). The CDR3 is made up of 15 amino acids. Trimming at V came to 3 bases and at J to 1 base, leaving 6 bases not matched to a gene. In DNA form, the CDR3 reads TGCAGTGCTAGCCTCGGTAGCGGGGGCACAGATACGCAGTATTTT. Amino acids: CSASLGSGGTDTQYF.

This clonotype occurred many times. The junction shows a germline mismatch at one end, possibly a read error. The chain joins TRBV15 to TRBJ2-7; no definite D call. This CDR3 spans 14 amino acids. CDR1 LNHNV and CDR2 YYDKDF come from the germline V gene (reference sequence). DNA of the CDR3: TGTGCCACCAGCAATAGACTGGTCTCCGACGAGCAGTACTTC. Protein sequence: CATSNRLVSDEQYF.

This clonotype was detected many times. CDR3: CSVGGQATSYEQYF. The CDR3 nucleotides are TGCAGCGTAGGGGGACAGGCTACTTCCTACGAGCAGTACTTC. The chain uses TRBV29-1 and TRBJ2-7; 8 nucleotides agree with TRBD1. The germline V gene encodes CDR1 SQVTM and CDR2 ANQGSEA. Trimming removed 6 bases from V and 1 base from J; junction bases left unmatched: 8. The CDR3 loop spans 14 amino acids.

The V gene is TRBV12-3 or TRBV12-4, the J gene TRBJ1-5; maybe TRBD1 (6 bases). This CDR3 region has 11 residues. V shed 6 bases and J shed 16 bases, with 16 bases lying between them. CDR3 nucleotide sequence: TGTGCCAGCAGAACCACCGGGACACAACATTTT. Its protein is CASRTTGTQHF.

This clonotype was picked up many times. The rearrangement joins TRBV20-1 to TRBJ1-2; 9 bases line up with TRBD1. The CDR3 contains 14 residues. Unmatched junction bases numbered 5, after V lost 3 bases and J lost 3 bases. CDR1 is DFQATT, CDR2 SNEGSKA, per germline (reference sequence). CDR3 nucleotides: TGCAGTGCTAGTGACAGGGGGGCGTACTATGGCTACACCTTC. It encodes CSASDRGAYYGYTF.

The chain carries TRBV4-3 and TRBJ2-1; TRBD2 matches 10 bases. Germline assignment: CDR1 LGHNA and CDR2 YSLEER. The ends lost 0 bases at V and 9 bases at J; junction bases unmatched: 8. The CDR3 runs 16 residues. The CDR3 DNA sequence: TGCGCCAGCAGCCAAGATTGGCTAGCGGGAGTATCTGAGCAGTTCTTC. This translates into CASSQDWLAGVSEQFF.

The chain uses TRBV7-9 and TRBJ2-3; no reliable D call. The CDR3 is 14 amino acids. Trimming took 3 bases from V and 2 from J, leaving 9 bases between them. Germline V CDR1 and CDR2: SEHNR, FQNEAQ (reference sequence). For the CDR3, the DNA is TGTGCCAGCAGCTTTAGTGGGGTCACAGATACGCAGTATTTT. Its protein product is CASSFSGVTDTQYF. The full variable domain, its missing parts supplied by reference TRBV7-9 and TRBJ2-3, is DTGVSQNPRHKITKRGQNVTFRCDPISEHNRLYWYRQTLGQGPEFLTYFQNEAQLEKSRLLSDRFSAERPKGSFSTLEIQRTEQGDSAMYLCASSFSGVTDTQYFGPGTRLTVL.

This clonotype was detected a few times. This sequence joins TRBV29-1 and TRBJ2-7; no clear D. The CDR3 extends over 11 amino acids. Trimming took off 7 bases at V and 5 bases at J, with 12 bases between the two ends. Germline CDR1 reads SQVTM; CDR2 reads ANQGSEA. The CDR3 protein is CSARMGNEQYF. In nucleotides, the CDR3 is TGCAGCGCCAGAATGGGAAACGAGCAGTACTTC.

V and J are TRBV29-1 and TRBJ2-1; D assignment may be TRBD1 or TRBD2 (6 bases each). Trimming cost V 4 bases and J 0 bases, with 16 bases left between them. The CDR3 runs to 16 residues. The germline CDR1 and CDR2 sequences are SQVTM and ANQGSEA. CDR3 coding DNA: TGCAGCGTTGGAGGGGGAAAGGGGGGCTCCTACAATGAGCAGTTCTTC. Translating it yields CSVGGGKGGSYNEQFF.